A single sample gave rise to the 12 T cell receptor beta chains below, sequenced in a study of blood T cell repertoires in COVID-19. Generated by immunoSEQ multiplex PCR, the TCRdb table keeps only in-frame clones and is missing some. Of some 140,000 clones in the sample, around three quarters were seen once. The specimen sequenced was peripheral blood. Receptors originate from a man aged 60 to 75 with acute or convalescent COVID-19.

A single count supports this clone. CDR3 loop: CAISETARSTEAFF. For the CDR3, the DNA is TGTGCCATCAGTGAGACCGCGAGAAGCACTGAAGCTTTCTTT. The chain recombines TRBV10-3 with TRBJ1-1; D ambiguous. V lost 2 bases to trimming and J lost 4 bases, with 11 bases between them. Germline V lookup: CDR1 ENHRY, CDR2 SYGVKD. This CDR3 spans 14 amino acids.

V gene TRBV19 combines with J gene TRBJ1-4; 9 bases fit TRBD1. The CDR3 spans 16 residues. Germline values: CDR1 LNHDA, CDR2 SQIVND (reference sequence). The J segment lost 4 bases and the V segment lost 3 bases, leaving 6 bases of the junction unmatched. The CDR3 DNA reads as TGTGCCAGTAGTATCACCAAGGGACAGGGTAATGAAAAACTGTTTTTT. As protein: CASSITKGQGNEKLFF.

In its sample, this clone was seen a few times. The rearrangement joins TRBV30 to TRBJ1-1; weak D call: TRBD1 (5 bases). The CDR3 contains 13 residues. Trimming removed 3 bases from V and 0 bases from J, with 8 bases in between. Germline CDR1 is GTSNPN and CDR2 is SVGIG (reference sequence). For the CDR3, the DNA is TGTGCCTGGAGGCGGACATTGAACACTGAAGCTTTCTTT. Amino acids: CAWRRTLNTEAFF.

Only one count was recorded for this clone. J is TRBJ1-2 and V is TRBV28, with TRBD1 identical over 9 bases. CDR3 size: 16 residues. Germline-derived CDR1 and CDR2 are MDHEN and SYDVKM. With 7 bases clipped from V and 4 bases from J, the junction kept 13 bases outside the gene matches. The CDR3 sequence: CASTQQGALTIYGYTF. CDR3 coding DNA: TGTGCCAGCACCCAACAGGGGGCTCTAACAATCTATGGCTACACCTTC.

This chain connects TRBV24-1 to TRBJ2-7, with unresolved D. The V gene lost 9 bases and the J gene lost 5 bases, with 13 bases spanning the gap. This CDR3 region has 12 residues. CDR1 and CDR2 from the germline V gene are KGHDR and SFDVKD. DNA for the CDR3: TGTGCCACCTCTGACTCACCAGACGAGCAGTACTTC. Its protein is CATSDSPDEQYF.

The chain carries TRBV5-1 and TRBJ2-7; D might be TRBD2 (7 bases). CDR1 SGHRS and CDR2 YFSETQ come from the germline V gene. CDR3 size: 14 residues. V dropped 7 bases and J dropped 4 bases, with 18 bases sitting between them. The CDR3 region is CASRLGGGTYEQYF. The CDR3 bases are TGCGCCAGCCGACTGGGCGGGGGCACATACGAGCAGTACTTC.

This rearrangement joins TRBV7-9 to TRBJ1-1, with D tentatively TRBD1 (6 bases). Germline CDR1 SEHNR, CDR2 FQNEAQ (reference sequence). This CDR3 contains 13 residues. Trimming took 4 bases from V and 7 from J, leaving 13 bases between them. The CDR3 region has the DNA TGTGCCAGCAGCTCACAGGGCGGAAGTGAAGCTTTCTTT. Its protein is CASSSQGGSEAFF.

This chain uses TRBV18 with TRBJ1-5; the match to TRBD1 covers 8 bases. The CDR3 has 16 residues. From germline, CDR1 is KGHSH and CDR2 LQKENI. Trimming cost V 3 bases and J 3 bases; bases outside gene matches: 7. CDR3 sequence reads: CASSPETGALNQPQHF. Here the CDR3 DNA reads TGTGCCAGCTCACCCGAGACAGGGGCCCTCAATCAGCCCCAGCATTTT. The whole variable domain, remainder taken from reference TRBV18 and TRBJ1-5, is NAGVMQNPRHLVRRRGQEARLRCSPMKGHSHVYWYRQLPEEGLKFMVYLQKENIIDESGMPKERFSAEFPKEGPSILRIQQVVRGDSAAYFCASSPETGALNQPQHFGDGTRLSIL.

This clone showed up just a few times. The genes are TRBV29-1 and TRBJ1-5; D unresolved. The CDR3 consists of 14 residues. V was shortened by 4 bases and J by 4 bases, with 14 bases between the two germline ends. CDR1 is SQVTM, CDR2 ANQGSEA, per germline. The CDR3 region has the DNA TGCAGCGTTGGGGAGGGTTTGGGGAATCAGCCCCAGCATTTT. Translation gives CSVGEGLGNQPQHF.

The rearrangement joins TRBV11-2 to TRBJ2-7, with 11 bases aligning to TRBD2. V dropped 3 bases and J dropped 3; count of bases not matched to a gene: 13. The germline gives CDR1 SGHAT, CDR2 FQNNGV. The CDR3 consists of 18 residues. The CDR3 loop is CASSFGGGTSGRGYEQYF. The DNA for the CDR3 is TGTGCCAGCAGCTTTGGAGGTGGGACTAGCGGTCGCGGCTACGAGCAGTACTTC.

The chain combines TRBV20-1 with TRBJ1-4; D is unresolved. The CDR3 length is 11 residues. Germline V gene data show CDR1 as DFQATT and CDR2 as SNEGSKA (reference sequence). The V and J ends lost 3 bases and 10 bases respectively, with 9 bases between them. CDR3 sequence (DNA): TGCAGTGCTAGCTCAGAGGGAAAACTGTTTTTT. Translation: CSASSEGKLFF.

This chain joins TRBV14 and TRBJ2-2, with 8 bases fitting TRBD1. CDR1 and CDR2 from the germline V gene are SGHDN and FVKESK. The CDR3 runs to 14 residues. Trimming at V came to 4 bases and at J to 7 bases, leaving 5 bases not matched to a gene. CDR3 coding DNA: TGTGCCAGCAGCCGTCCACAGGGGGTCGGGGAGCTGTTTTTT. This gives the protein CASSRPQGVGELFF.